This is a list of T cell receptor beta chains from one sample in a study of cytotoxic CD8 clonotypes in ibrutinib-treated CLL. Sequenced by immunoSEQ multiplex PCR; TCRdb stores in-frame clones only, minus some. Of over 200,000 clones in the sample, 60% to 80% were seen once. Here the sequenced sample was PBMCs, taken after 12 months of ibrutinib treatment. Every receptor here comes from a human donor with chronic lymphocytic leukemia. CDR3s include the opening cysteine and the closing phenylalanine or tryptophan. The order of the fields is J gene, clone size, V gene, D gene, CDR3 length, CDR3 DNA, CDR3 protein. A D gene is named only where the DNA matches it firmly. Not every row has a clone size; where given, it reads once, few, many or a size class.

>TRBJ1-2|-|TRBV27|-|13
TGTGCCAGCAGTTTAACCGTGGGATATGGCTACACCTTC
CASSLTVGYGYTF
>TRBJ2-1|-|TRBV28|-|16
TGTGCCAGCAGTTTATCCGTCGCCGGAGGGTACAATGAGCAGTTCTTC
CASSLSVAGGYNEQFF
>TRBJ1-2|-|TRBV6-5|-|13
TGTGCCAGCAGCTTCGAGTCTAACTATGGCTACACCTTC
CASSFESNYGYTF
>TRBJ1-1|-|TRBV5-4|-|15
TGTGCCAGCAGCTTGCCAGGGGCCGCGAACACTGAAGCTTTCTTT
CASSLPGAANTEAFF
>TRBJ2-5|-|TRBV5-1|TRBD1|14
TGCGCCAGCAGCTCAGGGGGCCAAGGGGAGACCCAGTACTTC
CASSSGGQGETQYF
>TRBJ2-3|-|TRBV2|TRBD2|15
TGTGCCAGCAGCTCCTCCGGGGGGGTCGCAGATACGCAGTATTTT
CASSSSGGVADTQYF
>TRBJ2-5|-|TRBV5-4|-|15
TGTGCCAGCAGCTTCGGGGCAGGGGATAAAGAGACCCAGTACTTC
CASSFGAGDKETQYF
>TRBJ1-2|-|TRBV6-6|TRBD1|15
TGTGCCAGCAGTTACGGGCAGGGGGCTAACTATGGCTACACCTTC
CASSYGQGANYGYTF
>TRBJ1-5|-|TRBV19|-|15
TGTGCCAGTAGTATAGGGGGCGTGGGAAGACAGCCCCAGCATTTT
CASSIGGVGRQPQHF
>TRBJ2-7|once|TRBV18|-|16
TGTGCCAGCTCACCACGGGCGGGCAGGTCAACCTACGAGCAGTACTTC
CASSPRAGRSTYEQYF
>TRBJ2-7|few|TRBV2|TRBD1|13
TGTGCCAGCAGTGAGGACAGGGTGAGGGAGCAGTACTTC
CASSEDRVREQYF
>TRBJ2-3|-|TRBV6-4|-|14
TGTGCCAGCAGTGACTCAACGGGAGTGGATACGCAGTATTTT
CASSDSTGVDTQYF
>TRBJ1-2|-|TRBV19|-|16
TGTGCCAGTAGTAAGAGGCCGGAATCTATTCTCTATGGCTACACCTTC
CASSKRPESILYGYTF
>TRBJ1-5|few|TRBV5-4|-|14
TGTGCCAGCAGCTCCGGACTGGCGAATCAGCCCCAGCATTTT
CASSSGLANQPQHF
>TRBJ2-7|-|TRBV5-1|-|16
TGCGCCAGCAGCTCGTCTCCAGGGCCGGTAGCCTACGAGCAGTACTTC
CASSSSPGPVAYEQYF
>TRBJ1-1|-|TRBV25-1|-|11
TGTGCCAGCAGTGAAGGTCGTGAAGCTTTCTTT
CASSEGREAFF
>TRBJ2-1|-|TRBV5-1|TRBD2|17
TGCGCCAGCAGCTTGAGTGGACGACTAGCGGGAGTAGGTGAGCAGTTCTTC
CASSLSGRLAGVGEQFF
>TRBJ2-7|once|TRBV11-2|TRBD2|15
TGTGCCAGCAGCTCACTACTAGCGGGGGGCCCCGAGCAGTACTTC
CASSSLLAGGPEQYF
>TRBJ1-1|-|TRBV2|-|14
TGTGCCAGCAGTGTGGCAGGGATGAACACTGAAGCTTTCTTT
CASSVAGMNTEAFF
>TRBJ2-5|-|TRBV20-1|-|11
TGCAGTGCTAGTAACAGGGAGACCCAGTACTTC
CSASNRETQYF
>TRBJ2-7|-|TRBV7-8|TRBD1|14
TGTGCCAGCAGCCAGAGGGACAGGCTCTACGAGCAGTACTTC
CASSQRDRLYEQYF
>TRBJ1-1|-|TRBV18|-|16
TGTGCCAGCTCACCACCGTCGTTGGGAGTGAAAGCTGAAGCTTTCTTT
CASSPPSLGVKAEAFF
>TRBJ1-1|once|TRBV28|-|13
TGTGCCAGCAGTTATCACAGGTCGGATGAAGCTTTCTTT
CASSYHRSDEAFF
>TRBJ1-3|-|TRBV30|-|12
TGTGCCTGGAGTGCGGGATTCCACACCATATATTTT
CAWSAGFHTIYF
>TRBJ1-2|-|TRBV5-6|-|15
TGTGCCAGCAGCTCGGGCGGGGGCATGGACTATGGCTACACCTTC
CASSSGGGMDYGYTF
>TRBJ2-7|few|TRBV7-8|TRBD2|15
TGTGCCAGCAGCTCGTCTCGGGGGGGGACCTACGAGCAGTACTTC
CASSSSRGGTYEQYF
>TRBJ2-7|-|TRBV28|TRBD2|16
TGTGCCAGCAGTCTCTTTAGCGGGAGAGGGTCCTACGAGCAGTACTTC
CASSLFSGRGSYEQYF
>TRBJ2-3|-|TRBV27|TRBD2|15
TGTGCCAGCAGCCCGCGGGCTAGCGGGAGGGATACGCAGTATTTT
CASSPRASGRDTQYF
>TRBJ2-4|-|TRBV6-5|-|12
TGTGCCAGCGAGGGATCGGAAAACATTCAGTACTTC
CASEGSENIQYF
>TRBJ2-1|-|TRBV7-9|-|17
TGTGCCAGCAGCTCCCGGAATGGTTTGAGCTCCTACAATGAGCAGTTCTTC
CASSSRNGLSSYNEQFF
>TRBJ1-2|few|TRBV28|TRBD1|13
TGTGCCAGCAGCGTAGGGACAGCCTATGGCTACACCTTC
CASSVGTAYGYTF
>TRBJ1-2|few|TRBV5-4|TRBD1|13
TGTGCCAGCAGCTTGGAGACAGGGGCGGGCTACACCTTC
CASSLETGAGYTF
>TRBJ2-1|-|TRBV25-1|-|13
TGTGCCAGCAGTCTAAGGGGAGTATGGGAGCAGTTCTTC
CASSLRGVWEQFF
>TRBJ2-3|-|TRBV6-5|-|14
TGTGCCAGCAGTTACTCGAATAGCAAAGATACGCAGTATTTT
CASSYSNSKDTQYF
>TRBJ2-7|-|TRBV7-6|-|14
TGTGCCAGCAGCAAGGAGGCGAGTTCCTACGAGCAGTACTTC
CASSKEASSYEQYF
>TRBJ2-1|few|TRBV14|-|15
TGTGCCAGCAGCCTTTACGGTCCGACCAGCAATGAGCAGTTCTTC
CASSLYGPTSNEQFF
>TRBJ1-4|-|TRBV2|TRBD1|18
TGTGCCAGCGGATATCCGGGACAGGCGTTCTTCACTAATGAAAAACTGTTTTTT
CASGYPGQAFFTNEKLFF
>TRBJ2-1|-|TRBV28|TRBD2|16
TGTGCCAGCAGTTACCTGACTAGCGGGAGTACGAATGAGCAGTTCTTC
CASSYLTSGSTNEQFF
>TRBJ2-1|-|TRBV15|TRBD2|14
TGTGCCACCAGGTTGCGGGGGGCTGGGAATGAGCAGTTCTTC
CATRLRGAGNEQFF
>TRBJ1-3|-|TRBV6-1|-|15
TGTGCCAGCAGTGCGGGGCAGAACCTCGGAAACACCATATATTTT
CASSAGQNLGNTIYF
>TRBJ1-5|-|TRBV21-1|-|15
TGTGCCAGCAGCTTAGCAGGTTATAGCAATCAGCCCCAGCATTTT
CASSLAGYSNQPQHF
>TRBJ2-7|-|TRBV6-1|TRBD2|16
TGTGCCAGCAGTGGGGCCCCGAGCGGGGCACTCTACGAGCAGTACTTC
CASSGAPSGALYEQYF
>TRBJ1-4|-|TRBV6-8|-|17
TGTGCCAGCAGTTACTCGGAGGGACTTGCAACTAATGAAAAACTGTTTTTT
CASSYSEGLATNEKLFF
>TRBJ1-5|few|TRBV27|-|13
TGTGCCAGCAGCAATGGGGGAAATCAACCCCAGCATTTT
CASSNGGNQPQHF
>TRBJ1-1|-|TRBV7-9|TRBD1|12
TGTGCCAGCAGCCCCCCGGACAGGGAGGGTTTCTTT
CASSPPDREGFF
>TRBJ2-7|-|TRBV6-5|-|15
TGTGCCAGCAGTTACGTGGCTAGCGAGCCCTACGAGCAGTACTTC
CASSYVASEPYEQYF
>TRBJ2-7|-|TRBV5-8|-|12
TGTGCCAGCAGCCCTCTAGGTTACGAGCAGTACTTC
CASSPLGYEQYF
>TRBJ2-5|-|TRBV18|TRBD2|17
TGTGCCAGCTCACCACCCTGGGGGAGCGGGGAAGACGAGACCCAGTACTTC
CASSPPWGSGEDETQYF
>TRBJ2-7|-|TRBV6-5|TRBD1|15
TGTGCCAGCAGAAAAGACAGGGGCCGCTCCTACGAGCAGTACTTC
CASRKDRGRSYEQYF
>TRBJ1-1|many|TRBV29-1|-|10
TGCAGCGTTGTGGACACTGAAGCTTTCTTT
CSVVDTEAFF
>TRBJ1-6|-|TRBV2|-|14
TGTGCCAGCAGGGAGAGCTCCTATAATTCACCCCTCCACTTT
CASRESSYNSPLHF
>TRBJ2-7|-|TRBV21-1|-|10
TGTGCCAGCCCCCCCTACGAGCAGTACTTC
CASPPYEQYF
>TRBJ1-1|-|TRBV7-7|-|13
TGTGCTAGCAGCTTTACAAAGAACACTGAAGCTTTCTTT
CASSFTKNTEAFF
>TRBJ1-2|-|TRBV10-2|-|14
TGCGCCAGCAGAGGGGGGGTCAGGGGAACGGGCTACACCTTC
CASRGGVRGTGYTF
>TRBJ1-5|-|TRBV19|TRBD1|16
TGTGCCAGTAGTTCCCGACAGGGGGCTAGCAATCAGCCCCAGCATTTT
CASSSRQGASNQPQHF
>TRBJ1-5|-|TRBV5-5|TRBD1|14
TGTGCCAGCAGCTTGCCAGGGGGCGCGCAGCCCCAGCATTTT
CASSLPGGAQPQHF
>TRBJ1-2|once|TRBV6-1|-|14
TGTGCCAGCAGTGATTACCCGGAACTCTATGGCTACACCTTC
CASSDYPELYGYTF
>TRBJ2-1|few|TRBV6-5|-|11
TGTGCCAGCCGTATTGGAGATGAGCAGTTCTTC
CASRIGDEQFF
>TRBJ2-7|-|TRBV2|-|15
TGTGCCAGCAGTGGGTTTGTCGGGAACCCCTACGAGCAGTACTTC
CASSGFVGNPYEQYF
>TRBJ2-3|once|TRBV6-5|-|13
TGTGCCAGCAGTTACGGCCACACAGATACGCAGTATTTT
CASSYGHTDTQYF